The source of this T cell receptor beta chain is a study of T cells in Graves' hyperthyroidism and ophthalmopathy. Germline CDR1 is SGHTA and CDR2 is FQGNSA. The CDR3 length is 13 residues. Between the trimmed V and J ends, which lost 1 base and 6 bases, there was a span of 9 bases. This clonotype has ten or more counts. Antigen: not known. Amplified TCR beta CDR3 regions came from RNA transcripts. The TCR CDR3 was amplified in a first-round RT-PCR using the HTBI primer set. TCRdb re-called the multiplex PCR reads through MiXCR, storing one row per CDR3 protein. The data show about 600,000 distinct CDR3 sequences, roughly 15% seen once. Study results and caveats: In blood, most of the thyroid clonotypes expanded above 0.001 were also present.

Investigators excluded patients with uncontrolled infection, other autoimmune disease, pregnancy or lactation. Thyroid ultrasound, orbital computed tomography, clinical symptoms, and serum thyroxine and TRAb underpinned diagnoses. The specimen sequenced was blood. The rearrangement uses TRBV7-2 and TRBJ1-1; D is unresolved. This sequence originates from a woman in her forties or fifties with Graves' ophthalmopathy. CDR3 in amino acids: CASSLGAYSEAFF. CDR3 nucleotide sequence: TGTGCCAGCAGCTTAGGGGCATATTCTGAAGCTTTCTTT.